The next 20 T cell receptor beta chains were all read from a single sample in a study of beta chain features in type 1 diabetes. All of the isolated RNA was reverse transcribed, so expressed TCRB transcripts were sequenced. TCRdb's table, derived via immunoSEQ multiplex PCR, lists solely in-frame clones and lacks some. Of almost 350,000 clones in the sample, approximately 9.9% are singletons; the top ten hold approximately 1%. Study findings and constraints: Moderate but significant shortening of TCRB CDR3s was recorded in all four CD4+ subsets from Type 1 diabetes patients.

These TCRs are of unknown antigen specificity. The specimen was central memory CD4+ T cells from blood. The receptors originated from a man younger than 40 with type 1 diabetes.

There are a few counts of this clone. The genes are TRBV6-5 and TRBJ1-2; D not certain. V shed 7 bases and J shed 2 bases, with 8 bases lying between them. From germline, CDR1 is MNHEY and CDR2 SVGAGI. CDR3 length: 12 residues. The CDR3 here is CASKADNYGYTF. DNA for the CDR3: TGTGCCAGCAAGGCAGACAACTATGGCTACACCTTC.

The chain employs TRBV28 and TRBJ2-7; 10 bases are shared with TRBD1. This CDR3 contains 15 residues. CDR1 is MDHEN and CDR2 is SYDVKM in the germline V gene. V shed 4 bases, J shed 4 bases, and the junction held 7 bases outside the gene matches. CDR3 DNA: TGTGCCAGCAGTTATGCCCGGACAGGGGGATACGAGCAGTACTTC. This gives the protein CASSYARTGGYEQYF.

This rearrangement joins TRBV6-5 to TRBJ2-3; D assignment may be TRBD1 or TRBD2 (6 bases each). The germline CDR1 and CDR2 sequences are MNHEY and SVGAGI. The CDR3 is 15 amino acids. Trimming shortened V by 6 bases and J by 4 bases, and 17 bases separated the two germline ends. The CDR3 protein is CASRNGGPLADTQYF. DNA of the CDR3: TGTGCCAGCAGGAACGGGGGCCCCCTCGCAGATACGCAGTATTTT.

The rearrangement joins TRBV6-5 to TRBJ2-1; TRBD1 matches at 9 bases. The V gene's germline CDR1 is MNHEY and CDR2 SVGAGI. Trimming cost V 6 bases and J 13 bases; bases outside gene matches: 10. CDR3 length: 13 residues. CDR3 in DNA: TGTGCCAGCAGCGCGACCGGGACAGGGCCCCAGTTCTTC. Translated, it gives CASSATGTGPQFF.

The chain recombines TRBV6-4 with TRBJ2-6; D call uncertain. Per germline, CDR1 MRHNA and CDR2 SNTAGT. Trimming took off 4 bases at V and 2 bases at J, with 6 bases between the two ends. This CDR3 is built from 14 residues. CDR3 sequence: CASSAHTGANVLTF. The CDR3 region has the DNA TGTGCCAGCAGTGCACATACTGGGGCCAACGTCCTGACTTTC.

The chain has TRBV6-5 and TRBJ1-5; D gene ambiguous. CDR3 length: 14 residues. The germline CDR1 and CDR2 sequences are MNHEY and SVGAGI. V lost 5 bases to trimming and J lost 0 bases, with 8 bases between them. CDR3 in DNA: TGTGCCAGCAGTCCGGGAAATAGCAATCAGCCCCAGCATTTT. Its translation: CASSPGNSNQPQHF.

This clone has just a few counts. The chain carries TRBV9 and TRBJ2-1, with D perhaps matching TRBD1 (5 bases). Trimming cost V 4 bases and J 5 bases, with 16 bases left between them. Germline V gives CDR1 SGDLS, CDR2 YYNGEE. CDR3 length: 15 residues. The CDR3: CASSRLVGVNNEQFF. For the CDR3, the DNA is TGTGCCAGCAGCCGCCTCGTAGGGGTGAACAATGAGCAGTTCTTC.

The CDR3 nucleotides read TGTGCCAGCAGCTTACTTCGGGGAGACCAAGAGACCCAGTACTTC. Amino acid sequence: CASSLLRGDQETQYF. V usage is TRBV11-2 and J usage is TRBJ2-5, with D possibly being TRBD2 (5 bases). Between the trimmed V and J ends, which lost 2 bases and 0 bases, there was a span of 10 bases. The CDR3 loop spans 15 amino acids. Germline V lookup: CDR1 SGHAT, CDR2 FQNNGV.

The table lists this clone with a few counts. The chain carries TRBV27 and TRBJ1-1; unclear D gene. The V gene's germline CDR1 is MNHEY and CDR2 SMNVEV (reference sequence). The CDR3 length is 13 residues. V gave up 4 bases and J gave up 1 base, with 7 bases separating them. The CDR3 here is CASSSDWNTEAFF. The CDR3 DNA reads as TGTGCCAGCAGTTCCGACTGGAACACTGAAGCTTTCTTT.

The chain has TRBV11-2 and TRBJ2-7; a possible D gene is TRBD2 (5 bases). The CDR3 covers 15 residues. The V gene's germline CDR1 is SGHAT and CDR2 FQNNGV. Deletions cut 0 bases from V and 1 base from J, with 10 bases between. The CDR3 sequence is CASSLDLPGSYEQYF. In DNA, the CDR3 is TGTGCCAGCAGCTTAGATCTACCGGGATCCTACGAGCAGTACTTC. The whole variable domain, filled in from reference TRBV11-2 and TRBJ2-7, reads EAGVAQSPRYKIIEKRQSVAFWCNPISGHATLYWYQQILGQGPKLLIQFQNNGVVDDSQLPKDRFSAERLKGVDSTLKIQPAKLEDSAVYLCASSLDLPGSYEQYFGPGTRLTVT.

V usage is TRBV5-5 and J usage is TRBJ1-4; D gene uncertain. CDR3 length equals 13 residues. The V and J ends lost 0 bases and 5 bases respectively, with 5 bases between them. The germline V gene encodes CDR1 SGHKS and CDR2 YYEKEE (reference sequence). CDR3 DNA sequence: TGTGCCAGCAGCTTGGCAGTCAATGAAAAACTGTTTTTT. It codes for CASSLAVNEKLFF.

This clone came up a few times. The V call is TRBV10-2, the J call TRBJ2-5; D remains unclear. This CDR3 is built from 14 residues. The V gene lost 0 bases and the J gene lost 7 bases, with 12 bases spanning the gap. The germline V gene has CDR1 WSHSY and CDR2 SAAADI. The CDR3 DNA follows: TGCGCCAGCAGTGAGTCGAGTCGGGTCGGGACCCAGTACTTC. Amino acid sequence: CASSESSRVGTQYF.

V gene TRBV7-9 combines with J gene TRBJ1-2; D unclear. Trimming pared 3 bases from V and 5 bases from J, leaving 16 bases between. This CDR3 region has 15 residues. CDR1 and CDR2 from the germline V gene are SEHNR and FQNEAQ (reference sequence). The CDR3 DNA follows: TGTGCCAGCAGCTTTGTCCCCGGAGGACCTTATGGCTACACCTTC. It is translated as CASSFVPGGPYGYTF.

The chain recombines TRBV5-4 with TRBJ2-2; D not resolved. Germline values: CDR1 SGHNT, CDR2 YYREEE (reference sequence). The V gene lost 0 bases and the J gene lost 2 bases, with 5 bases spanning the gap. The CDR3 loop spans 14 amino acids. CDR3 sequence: CASSLDINTGELFF. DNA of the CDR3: TGTGCCAGCAGCTTGGATATCAACACCGGGGAGCTGTTTTTT.

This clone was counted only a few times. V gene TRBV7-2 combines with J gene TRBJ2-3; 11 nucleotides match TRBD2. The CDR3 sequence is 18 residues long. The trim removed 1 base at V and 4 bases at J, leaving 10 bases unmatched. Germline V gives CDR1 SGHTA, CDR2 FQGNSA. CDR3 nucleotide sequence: TGTGCCAGCAGCTTAGGGTCATGGGGACTAGCGGCCCCAGATACGCAGTATTTT. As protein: CASSLGSWGLAAPDTQYF.

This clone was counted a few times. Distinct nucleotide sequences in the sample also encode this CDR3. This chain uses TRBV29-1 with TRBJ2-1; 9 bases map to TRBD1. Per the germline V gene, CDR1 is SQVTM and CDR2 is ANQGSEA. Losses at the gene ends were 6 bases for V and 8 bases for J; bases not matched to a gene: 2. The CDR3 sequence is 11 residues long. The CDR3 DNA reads TGCAGCGTGCGACAGGGGGATGAGCAGTTCTTC. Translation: CSVRQGDEQFF.

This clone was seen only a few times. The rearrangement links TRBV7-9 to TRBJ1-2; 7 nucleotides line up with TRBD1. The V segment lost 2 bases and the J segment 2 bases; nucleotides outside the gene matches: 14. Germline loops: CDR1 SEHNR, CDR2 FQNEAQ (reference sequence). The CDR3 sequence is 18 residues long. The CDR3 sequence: CASSLFYGESTGNYGYTF. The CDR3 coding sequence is TGTGCCAGCAGCTTATTTTACGGGGAGTCGACAGGGAACTATGGCTACACCTTC.

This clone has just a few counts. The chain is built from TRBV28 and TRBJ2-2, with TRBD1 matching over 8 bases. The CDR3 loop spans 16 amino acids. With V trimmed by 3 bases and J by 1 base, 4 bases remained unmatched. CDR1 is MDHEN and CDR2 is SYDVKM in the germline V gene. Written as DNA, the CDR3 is TGTGCCAGCAGTTTGTCCGGACAGGGGAACACCGGGGAGCTGTTTTTT. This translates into CASSLSGQGNTGELFF.

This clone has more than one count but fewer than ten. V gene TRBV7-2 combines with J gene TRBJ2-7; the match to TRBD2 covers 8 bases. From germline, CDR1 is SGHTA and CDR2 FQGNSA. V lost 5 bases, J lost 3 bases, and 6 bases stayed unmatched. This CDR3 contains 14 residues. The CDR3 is CASSPGRAYYEQYF. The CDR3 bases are TGTGCCAGCAGCCCCGGGAGGGCTTACTACGAGCAGTACTTC.

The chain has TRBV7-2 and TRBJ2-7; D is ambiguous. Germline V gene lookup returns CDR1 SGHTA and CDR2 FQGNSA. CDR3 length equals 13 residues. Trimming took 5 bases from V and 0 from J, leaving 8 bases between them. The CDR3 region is CASSASGSYEQYF. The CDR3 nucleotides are TGTGCCAGCAGCGCCTCAGGCTCCTACGAGCAGTACTTC.